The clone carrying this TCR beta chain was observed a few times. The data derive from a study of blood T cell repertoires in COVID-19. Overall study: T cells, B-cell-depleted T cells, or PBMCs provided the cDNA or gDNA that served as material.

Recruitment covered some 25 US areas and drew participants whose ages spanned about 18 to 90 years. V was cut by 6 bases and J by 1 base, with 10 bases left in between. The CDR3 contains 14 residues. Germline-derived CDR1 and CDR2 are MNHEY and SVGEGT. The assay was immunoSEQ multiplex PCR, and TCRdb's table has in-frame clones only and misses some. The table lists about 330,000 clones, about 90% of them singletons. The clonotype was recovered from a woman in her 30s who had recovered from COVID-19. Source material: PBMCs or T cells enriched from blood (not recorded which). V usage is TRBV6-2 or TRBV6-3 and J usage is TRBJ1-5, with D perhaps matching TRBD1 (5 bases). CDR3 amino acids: CASSRAGSNQPQHF. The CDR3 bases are TGTGCCAGCAGCCGGGCAGGGAGCAATCAGCCCCAGCATTTT.